The T cell receptor (beta chain) described here comes from a study of CD8 T cells in Susac syndrome. TCR beta from blood CD8+ and CD4+ T cells was sequenced. Patients with stable or active relapsing-remitting disease, all of them treatment-naive, made up the multiple sclerosis controls. Trimming left V 8 bases short and J 0 bases short, with 5 bases between. Germline V CDR1 and CDR2: SGHTA, FQGNSA. There are 12 residues in the CDR3. Reverse transcription of 0.5 to 1 ug RNA was performed with random hexamers. By means of immunoSEQ multiplex PCR, TCR beta CDR3 spanning 54 Vbeta and 13 Jbeta underwent amplification. TCRdb reprocessed the immunoSEQ multiplex PCR reads via MiXCR and lists one record per CDR3 protein. The table records about 130,000 distinct CDR3 sequences, approximately 94% of them present only once.

The receptor was derived from a human donor with multiple sclerosis. The J gene is TRBJ1-3, the V gene TRBV7-2; D call uncertain. The sequenced sample was CD4+ T cells from PBMCs. The CDR3 coding sequence is TGTGCCAGCGGAAACTCTGGAAACACCATATATTTT. Amino acid sequence: CASGNSGNTIYF.